Following are 25 T cell receptor beta chains from one sample sequenced in a study of blood T cell repertoires in COVID-19. Method: immunoSEQ multiplex PCR; TCRdb's copy keeps in-frame clones and lacks some. This sample carries about 62,000 clones, 80% to 90% of them seen once, and the ten largest clones take 15% to 20%. The sequenced material came from peripheral blood. Receptors originate from a woman aged 55-70 years with COVID-19, enrolled during active disease.

The CDR3 spells CATSEVPTTSWNTDTQYF. CDR3 DNA: TGTGCCACCAGTGAGGTACCTACGACTAGCTGGAACACAGATACGCAGTATTTT. The chain carries TRBV24-1 and TRBJ2-3, with 7 bases matching TRBD2. V trimming: 4 bases; J trimming: 2 bases; junction bases outside the gene matches: 14. There are 18 residues in the CDR3. The germline gives CDR1 KGHDR, CDR2 SFDVKD.

The chain employs TRBV6-6 and TRBJ1-5, with D unresolved. The CDR3 spans 14 residues. V lost 7 bases to trimming and J lost 0 bases, with 10 bases between them. Per the germline V gene, CDR1 is MNHNY and CDR2 is SVGAGI (reference sequence). CDR3 DNA: TGTGCCAGCATCAAAGGAGATAGCAATCAGCCCCAGCATTTT. Its translation: CASIKGDSNQPQHF.

The V and J genes are TRBV25-1 and TRBJ1-1, with 8 bases that match TRBD1. In germline, CDR1 is MGHDK, CDR2 SYGVNS. CDR3 size: 14 residues. The junction had 2 bases not matched to a gene; V was cut back by 5 bases and J by 0 bases. The DNA for the CDR3 is TGTGCCAGCAGTCGACAGGGGATGAACACTGAAGCTTTCTTT. Translation gives CASSRQGMNTEAFF.

The gene calls are TRBV7-9 and TRBJ2-5; 12 positions agree with TRBD2. V lost 4 bases and J lost 2; bases outside the gene matches: 5. The CDR3 has 16 residues. CDR1 is SEHNR, CDR2 FQNEAQ, per germline (reference sequence). The CDR3: CASSSLGLAGQETQYF. For the CDR3, the DNA is TGTGCCAGCAGCTCGTTAGGACTAGCGGGACAAGAGACCCAGTACTTC.

The gene calls are TRBV11-3 and TRBJ2-7; 8 bases line up with TRBD2. Trimming cost V 3 bases and J 4 bases; bases outside gene matches: 8. CDR1 and CDR2 (germline): SGHNT, YENEEA. The CDR3 is 15 residues long. The DNA for the CDR3 is TGTGCCAGCAGCTTCGCTACTAGCGGAGGATACGAGCAGTACTTC. Its translation is CASSFATSGGYEQYF. The complete variable domain, with remaining parts taken from reference TRBV11-3 and TRBJ2-7, reads EAGVVQSPRYKIIEKKQPVAFWCNPISGHNTLYWYLQNLGQGPELLIRYENEEAVDDSQLPKDRFSAERLKGVDSTLKIQPAELGDSAVYLCASSFATSGGYEQYFGPGTRLTVT.

V and J are TRBV5-1 and TRBJ2-5; a possible D gene is TRBD2 (6 bases). Germline V gene sequence: CDR1 SGHRS, CDR2 YFSETQ. The CDR3 is 12 residues long. The germline V and J ends were trimmed by 2 bases and 5 bases, with 7 bases remaining between them. CDR3 in DNA: TGCGCCAGCAGCTTTGGAGGGGAGACCCAGTACTTC. It translates to CASSFGGETQYF. Based on the CDR3 plus reference TRBV5-1 and TRBJ2-5, the full variable domain is KAGVTQTPRYLIKTRGQQVTLSCSPISGHRSVSWYQQTPGQGLQFLFEYFSETQRNKGNFPGRFSGRQFSNSRSEMNVSTLELGDSALYLCASSFGGETQYFGPGTRLLVL.

The V call is TRBV5-1, the J call TRBJ2-1; TRBD2 aligns across 12 bases. Germline-derived CDR1 and CDR2 are SGHRS and YFSETQ. This CDR3 spans 16 amino acids. J lost 10 bases, V lost 4 bases, and 12 bases had no gene match. CDR3 DNA: TGCGCCAGCAGCGCCCAGGGGGGAACTAGCGGGAGGGAGCAGTTCTTC. It yields the protein CASSAQGGTSGREQFF.

V and J are TRBV5-5 and TRBJ2-7, with 7 bases that match TRBD1. In germline, CDR1 is SGHKS, CDR2 YYEKEE (reference sequence). The V and J ends lost 4 bases and 7 bases, in that order; junction bases with no gene match: 14. This CDR3 contains 15 residues. The DNA of the CDR3 is TGTGCCAGCAGCCAACGGGACAGCCCCTTTCGGGAGCAGTACTTC. Translated: CASSQRDSPFREQYF.

The chain has TRBV4-3 and TRBJ2-7; tentative D call: TRBD2 (5 bases). V was pared by 6 bases and J by 5 bases, with 14 bases between. Germline CDR1 reads LGHNA; CDR2 reads YSLEER. The CDR3 length is 13 residues. The CDR3 nucleotides are TGCGCCAGCAGTACGGTTCGGGGAGACGAGCAGTACTTC. It specifies CASSTVRGDEQYF.

V gene TRBV24-1 combines with J gene TRBJ2-5; D perhaps matches TRBD2 (7 bases). Germline assignment: CDR1 KGHDR and CDR2 SFDVKD. This CDR3 has 15 residues. V dropped 6 bases and J dropped 4 bases, with 17 bases sitting between them. The chain's CDR3 is CATSLAGRGRETQYF. In DNA, the CDR3 is TGTGCCACCAGTCTTGCCGGGCGGGGGCGAGAGACCCAGTACTTC.

The chain recombines TRBV19 with TRBJ1-1; D possibly corresponds to TRBD1 (6 bases). Germline CDR1 reads LNHDA; CDR2 reads SQIVND (reference sequence). There are 15 residues in the CDR3. V lost 2 bases to trimming and J lost 1 base, with 11 bases between them. CDR3 DNA: TGTGCCAGTAGTATAATAACGGGACAGAACACTGAAGCTTTCTTT. Protein: CASSIITGQNTEAFF. The variable domain in full, completed from reference TRBV19 and TRBJ1-1, reads DGGITQSPKYLFRKEGQNVTLSCEQNLNHDAMYWYRQDPGQGLRLIYYSQIVNDFQKGDIAEGYSVSREKKESFPLTVTSAQKNPTAFYLCASSIITGQNTEAFFGQGTRLTVV.

This clone was detected once. The chain has TRBV6-5 and TRBJ2-7, with 7 bases that match TRBD2. The CDR3 is 14 amino acids. Germline V gene lookup returns CDR1 MNHEY and CDR2 SVGAGI. V lost 6 bases, J lost 4 bases, and 9 bases stayed unmatched. As DNA, the CDR3 is TGTGCCAGCAGGTGGGAGGGCCCTTCGTACGAGCAGTACTTC. Translating gives CASRWEGPSYEQYF.

V gene TRBV27 combines with J gene TRBJ2-1, with 11 bases identical to TRBD2. Trimming at V came to 2 bases and at J to 7 bases, leaving 7 bases not matched to a gene. CDR1 and CDR2 (germline): MNHEY, SMNVEV (reference sequence). This CDR3 has 16 residues. CDR3 sequence (DNA): TGTGCCAGCAGTTTACAAACTAGCGGGAGTCCGAATGAGCAGTTCTTC. Translated, it gives CASSLQTSGSPNEQFF.

The chain couples TRBV5-1 to TRBJ2-5, with TRBD2 matching over 7 bases. Per the germline V gene, CDR1 is SGHRS and CDR2 is YFSETQ. CDR3 size: 17 residues. V was pared by 0 bases and J by 5 bases, with 13 bases of the junction left unmatched. The CDR3 coding sequence is TGCGCCAGCAGCTTGGCCGTGGGGCCCCCCGGGGGGGAGACCCAGTACTTC. Its translation is CASSLAVGPPGGETQYF.

This chain joins TRBV4-3 and TRBJ2-3; D not resolved. Trimming took 1 base from V and 0 from J, leaving 8 bases between them. Germline CDR1 is LGHNA and CDR2 is YSLEER. The CDR3 consists of 15 residues. The CDR3 coding sequence is TGCGCCAGCAGCCAAGCAGGAACTAGCACAGATACGCAGTATTTT. Residues: CASSQAGTSTDTQYF.

The chain joins TRBV12-3 or TRBV12-4 to TRBJ2-2; D uncertain. This CDR3 has 10 amino acids. V shed 8 bases and J shed 8 bases, with 6 bases lying between them. As DNA, the CDR3 is TGTGCCAGCCGGTCGGGGGAGCTGTTTTTT. Residues: CASRSGELFF.

CDR3 nucleotides: TGTGCCAGCAGCAAGAGCGGAGTGAACACCGGGGAGCTGTTTTTT. Its translation is CASSKSGVNTGELFF. The genes are TRBV5-4 and TRBJ2-2, with D possibly being TRBD2 (5 bases). The CDR3 has 15 residues. CDR1 is SGHNT and CDR2 is YYREEE in the germline V gene (reference sequence). V was clipped by 4 bases and J by 1 base, with 11 bases between them.

This clone was detected once. This chain joins TRBV10-1 and TRBJ2-1, with TRBD1 identical over 7 bases. This CDR3 is 14 amino acids long. J was trimmed by 6 bases and V by 10 bases; bases with no gene match: 12. Germline CDR1 and CDR2: WNHNN and SYGVQD (reference sequence). CDR3 nucleotides: TGCGCCAACCCGATACCCGGGACAGCCAATGAGCAGTTCTTC. Protein product: CANPIPGTANEQFF.

The chain employs TRBV30 and TRBJ1-4; TRBD1 agrees at 7 bases. The CDR3 spans 15 residues. V lost 2 bases, J lost 8 bases, and 11 bases stayed unmatched. Germline lookup yields CDR1 GTSNPN and CDR2 SVGIG (reference sequence). CDR3 amino acids: CAWSPNRGQGEKLFF. The CDR3 region has the DNA TGTGCCTGGAGTCCGAACAGGGGCCAGGGGGAAAAACTGTTTTTT.

V is TRBV29-1 and J is TRBJ2-7; weak D call: TRBD1 (6 bases). CDR1 is SQVTM and CDR2 is ANQGSEA in the germline V gene. The V end lost 3 bases, the J end lost 3 bases, and 9 bases lay between the germline ends. The CDR3 is made up of 12 amino acids. The CDR3 reads CSVDSQGYEQYF. The CDR3, as DNA: TGCAGCGTTGACTCACAGGGCTACGAGCAGTACTTC.

This chain links TRBV18 with TRBJ2-2, with a possible D match to TRBD2 (6 bases). CDR1 is KGHSH and CDR2 is LQKENI in the germline V gene. This CDR3 is built from 14 residues. Trimming stripped 3 bases from V and 4 bases from J, with 9 bases between. The CDR3 is CASSPGLSTGELFF. CDR3 bases: TGTGCCAGCTCACCGGGACTGTCCACCGGGGAGCTGTTTTTT.

The chain couples TRBV7-3 to TRBJ2-7; the D gene is possibly TRBD1 (5 bases). The V end was cut by 3 bases, the J end by 5 bases, with 14 bases between. CDR1 is SGHTA, CDR2 FQGTGA, per germline. The CDR3 runs 14 residues. This chain's CDR3 is CASSLAGMADEQYF. In DNA, the CDR3 is TGTGCCAGCAGCTTGGCAGGGATGGCCGACGAGCAGTACTTC. The whole variable domain, remainder taken from reference TRBV7-3 and TRBJ2-7, is GAGVSQTPSNKVTEKGKYVELRCDPISGHTALYWYRQSLGQGPEFLIYFQGTGAADDSGLPNDRFFAVRPEGSVSTLKIQRTERGDSAVYLCASSLAGMADEQYFGPGTRLTVT.

The rearrangement links TRBV24-1 to TRBJ1-2; D gene uncertain. The germline V and J ends were trimmed by 2 bases and 8 bases, with 14 bases remaining between them. CDR1 and CDR2 from the germline V gene are KGHDR and SFDVKD. The CDR3 totals 14 residues. The chain's CDR3 is CATSDSPWSRGYTF. In DNA, the CDR3 is TGTGCCACCAGTGATTCCCCATGGTCTCGGGGCTACACCTTC.

This clone was seen a handful of times. This chain joins TRBV15 and TRBJ2-3, with TRBD2 matching 9 bases. V lost 8 bases and J lost 4; bases outside the gene matches: 16. CDR3 size: 17 residues. CDR1 LNHNV and CDR2 YYDKDF come from the germline V gene (reference sequence). The chain's CDR3 is CATSGLASPVGADTQYF. The CDR3 DNA reads TGTGCCACCTCAGGACTAGCGTCCCCGGTCGGGGCAGATACGCAGTATTTT.

J is TRBJ2-1 and V is TRBV7-9; no firm D call. Germline V gene data show CDR1 as SEHNR and CDR2 as FQNEAQ (reference sequence). V was shortened by 3 bases and J by 0 bases, with 12 bases between the two germline ends. The CDR3 extends over 16 amino acids. The CDR3 is CASSLGRASSYNEQFF. CDR3 nucleotide sequence: TGTGCCAGCAGCTTGGGCAGAGCCAGCTCCTACAATGAGCAGTTCTTC.